This is a list of T cell receptor beta chains from one sample in a study of blood T cell repertoires in COVID-19. Produced via immunoSEQ multiplex PCR; TCRdb's table is partial and in-frame only. The sample yields about 88,000 clones, 90% seen once. The sample was peripheral blood. The receptors shown here come from a man younger than 35 with COVID-19, enrolled during active disease. CDR3s include the opening cysteine and the closing phenylalanine or tryptophan. The D gene is left open where the match is weak. Only some rows state a clone size, as once, few, many or a class for expanded clones.

CDR3	DNA	J	length	size	V	D
CASSQIQNPNSPLHF	TGCGCCAGCAGCCAAATACAGAACCCTAATTCACCCCTCCACTTT	TRBJ1-6	15	few	TRBV4-3	.
CASSYRLAGDLSNEQFF	TGCGCCAGCAGCTATCGACTAGCGGGAGATTTAAGTAATGAGCAGTTCTTC	TRBJ2-1	17	.	TRBV5-1	TRBD2
CASSFFSGRLYEQYF	TGTGCCAGCAGCTTTTTTAGCGGGAGGTTATACGAGCAGTACTTC	TRBJ2-7	15	.	TRBV11-1	TRBD2
CASSQDPRGGETQYF	TGTGCCAGCAGCCAAGACCCTCGGGGGGGAGAGACCCAGTACTTC	TRBJ2-5	15	.	TRBV4-2	TRBD2
CASMGLTGRSPLHF	TGTGCCAGTATGGGGCTGACAGGGCGGTCACCCCTCCACTTT	TRBJ1-6	14	.	TRBV19	TRBD1
CASSVTGSGTSEQFF	TGTGCCAGCAGCGTAACAGGTAGCGGGACGAGTGAGCAGTTCTTC	TRBJ2-1	15	few	TRBV9	TRBD2
CASSPEAGDYEQYF	TGTGCCAGCTCACCGGAGGCAGGGGACTACGAGCAGTACTTC	TRBJ2-7	14	.	TRBV18	.
CASSLLAGGYNEQFF	TGTGCCAGTAGTCTTCTAGCGGGGGGGTACAATGAGCAGTTCTTC	TRBJ2-1	15	.	TRBV19	TRBD2
CASSYGQAYEQYF	TGTGCCAGCAGCTACGGACAGGCCTACGAGCAGTACTTC	TRBJ2-7	13	.	TRBV7-6	TRBD1
CASSLEGLAGGLEQFF	TGTGCCAGCAGCTTAGAGGGACTAGCGGGAGGCCTAGAGCAGTTCTTC	TRBJ2-1	16	.	TRBV11-2	TRBD2
CATSPRTEETQYF	TGTGCCACCAGCCCTCGGACAGAAGAGACCCAGTACTTC	TRBJ2-5	13	.	TRBV24-1	.
CASSQGEGEQYF	TGTGCCAGCAGCCAGGGAGAGGGCGAGCAGTACTTC	TRBJ2-7	12	.	TRBV7-8	.
CASSFWDRKETQYF	TGTGCCAGCAGCTTCTGGGACAGAAAAGAGACCCAGTACTTC	TRBJ2-5	14	.	TRBV11-2	TRBD1
CATSRGGDEQFF	TGTGCCACCAGCAGGGGAGGCGATGAGCAGTTCTTC	TRBJ2-1	12	.	TRBV15	.
CASSPLGGNTEAFF	TGTGCCAGCAGTCCTTTAGGAGGAAACACTGAAGCTTTCTTT	TRBJ1-1	14	.	TRBV28	.
CASSHYVTTNNSPLHF	TGTGCCAGCAGCCATTATGTAACAACAAATAATTCACCCCTCCACTTT	TRBJ1-6	16	.	TRBV3-1/TRBV3-2	.
CAWTGTGRADGYTF	TGTGCCTGGACCGGAACAGGGAGGGCCGATGGCTACACCTTC	TRBJ1-2	14	.	TRBV30	.
CAWTETGPNSPLHF	TGTGCCTGGACGGAGACAGGGCCAAATTCACCCCTCCACTTT	TRBJ1-6	14	.	TRBV30	TRBD1
CASSPSYGNTYNEQFF	TGTGCCAGCAGCCCTAGTTACGGTAACACCTACAATGAGCAGTTCTTC	TRBJ2-1	16	.	TRBV9	.
CASSSGPQSQYF	TGTGCCAGCAGCTCTGGGCCCCAGAGCCAGTACTTC	TRBJ2-5	12	.	TRBV11-2	.
CAANPTGSGANVLTF	TGTGCCGCCAACCCTACGGGATCTGGGGCCAACGTCCTGACTTTC	TRBJ2-6	15	.	TRBV30	.
CASSPPGGFYGYTF	TGTGCCAGCAGTCCTCCCGGCGGATTCTATGGCTACACCTTC	TRBJ1-2	14	.	TRBV6-5	.
CARRGANYGYTF	TGTGCCCGGCGGGGGGCGAACTATGGCTACACCTTC	TRBJ1-2	12	.	TRBV30	.
CASSPRTSGREDTQYF	TGTGCCAGCAGCCCGCGGACTAGCGGGAGAGAAGATACGCAGTATTTT	TRBJ2-3	16	.	TRBV11-1	TRBD2
CASSQRRVMTYEQYF	TGTGCCAGCAGTCAGCGGAGGGTGATGACTTACGAGCAGTACTTC	TRBJ2-7	15	.	TRBV27	.
CASSLSQSQPQHF	TGTGCCAGCAGTTTATCGCAGTCTCAGCCCCAGCATTTT	TRBJ1-5	13	.	TRBV12-3/TRBV12-4	.
CASSGRLAHEQFF	TGTGCCAGCAGCGGCCGACTAGCACATGAGCAGTTCTTC	TRBJ2-1	13	.	TRBV9	TRBD2
CASSLGQGAINYGYTF	TGTGCCAGCAGTTTAGGGCAGGGGGCCATTAACTATGGCTACACCTTC	TRBJ1-2	16	.	TRBV28	TRBD1
CASSATSGSRNEQFF	TGTGCCAGCAGCGCGACTAGCGGGAGTAGGAATGAGCAGTTCTTC	TRBJ2-1	15	.	TRBV9	TRBD2
CASRPTSGMFNEQFF	TGCGCCAGCAGACCTACTAGCGGGATGTTTAATGAGCAGTTCTTC	TRBJ2-1	15	few	TRBV5-1	TRBD2
CASSPGQSYNEQFF	TGCGCCAGCAGCCCGGGACAATCCTACAATGAGCAGTTCTTC	TRBJ2-1	14	.	TRBV5-1	.